Listed below are T cell receptor beta chains from one sample, sequenced in a study of vaccination effects on CD4 cells after COVID-19. Clones were read by immunoSEQ multiplex PCR, and TCRdb kept only the in-frame ones, dropping some. The table shows under 15,000 clones, with around 80% occurring only once. Their specific antigens are unknown. Here the sequenced sample was CD4+ T cells from PBMCs cultured with SARS-CoV-2 spike peptides, taken after COVID-19 vaccination. The receptor source for this set is a human donor who had a prior SARS-CoV-2 infection. Both conserved end residues are part of each CDR3. Each record gives: clone size, D gene, V gene, J gene, CDR3 DNA, CDR3 protein. A D gene is named only where the DNA matches it firmly. Some rows have no size entry. The others give once, few or many, or a class for an expanded clone.

NA	NA	TRBV5-6	TRBJ2-1	TGTGCCAGCAGCTTCTACAATGAGCAGTTCTTC	CASSFYNEQFF
NA	NA	TRBV7-2	TRBJ2-5	TGTGCCAGCAGCTTAGGGTCTAGGAGCGGACAAGAGACCCAGTACTTC	CASSLGSRSGQETQYF
NA	TRBD2	TRBV5-1	TRBJ2-5	TGCGCCAGCAGCCCGACTAGCGTCGGAGAGACCCAGTACTTC	CASSPTSVGETQYF
NA	NA	TRBV7-3	TRBJ2-3	TGTGCCAGCAGCCCTAGGGAGGGGGCCACAGATACGCAGTATTTT	CASSPREGATDTQYF
once	TRBD2	TRBV19	TRBJ2-3	TGTGCCAGTAGTATGAACCGACTAGCGGGGGGGGGAAGCACAGATACGCAGTATTTT	CASSMNRLAGGGSTDTQYF
NA	NA	TRBV7-3	TRBJ2-3	TGTGCCAGCAGCTTCCTAGGGACAGATACGCAGTATTTT	CASSFLGTDTQYF
NA	TRBD1	TRBV10-3	TRBJ2-1	TGTGCCATCAGTGACAGGGACAGGGGGTATGGGCAGTTCTTC	CAISDRDRGYGQFF
NA	NA	TRBV5-1	TRBJ2-1	TGCGCCAGCAGCCCTTCCTCTGCTGGTTCCTACAATGAGCAGTTCTTC	CASSPSSAGSYNEQFF
NA	TRBD2	TRBV7-2	TRBJ2-1	TGTGCCAGCAGCTTCCAAATTACAACTAGCGGGGGGGCTAATGAGCAGTTCTTC	CASSFQITTSGGANEQFF
NA	NA	TRBV4-3	TRBJ2-2	TGCGCCAGCAGCCAAGATTGGGGTGGGGCGAGGACCGGGGAGCTGTTTTTT	CASSQDWGGARTGELFF
few	TRBD2	TRBV25-1	TRBJ2-2	TGTGCCAGCAGGCTAGCGGGGAACACCGGGGAGCTGTTTTTT	CASRLAGNTGELFF
NA	TRBD1	TRBV7-9	TRBJ1-3	TGTGCCAGCAGCATCCGGGACAGGGAGAAGGCCAAAGGAGGAAACACCATATATTTT	CASSIRDREKAKGGNTIYF
NA	NA	TRBV18	TRBJ2-1	TGTGCCAGCTCACGCGCCACGGGTGAGCAGTTCTTC	CASSRATGEQFF
NA	TRBD1	TRBV27	TRBJ1-1	TGTGCCAGCAGGACTCTAGCCGGGACAGGGGTCGCTTTCTTT	CASRTLAGTGVAFF
NA	TRBD1	TRBV2	TRBJ1-2	TGTGCCAGCGTACGACAGGGGAACTATGGCTACACCTTC	CASVRQGNYGYTF
NA	NA	TRBV7-9	TRBJ1-2	TGTGCCAGCAGCTTACCCCTGATGAGGGGAATCTATGGCTACACCTTC	CASSLPLMRGIYGYTF
NA	NA	TRBV2	TRBJ1-1	TGTGCCAGCACGGGCGGGTGGGGAACTGAAGCTTTCTTT	CASTGGWGTEAFF
NA	TRBD1	TRBV5-1	TRBJ1-5	TGCGCCAGCAGCTTGGGGGACAGCAACCTTCAGCCCCAGCATTTT	CASSLGDSNLQPQHF
NA	TRBD2	TRBV2	TRBJ2-3	TGTGCCAGCAGGGACCGGGACTATCGCACAGATACGCAGTATTTT	CASRDRDYRTDTQYF
NA	NA	TRBV11-2	TRBJ2-7	TGTGCCAGCAGCGGCGGCAGAAACAACGAGCAGTACTTC	CASSGGRNNEQYF
NA	NA	TRBV4-2	TRBJ2-5	TGTGCCAGCAGCCCAGGGACACCAGAGACCCAGTACTTC	CASSPGTPETQYF
NA	NA	TRBV6-6	TRBJ1-2	TGTGCCAGCAGTAGACAAGCCAACAACTATGGCTACACCTTC	CASSRQANNYGYTF
once	TRBD1	TRBV6-5	TRBJ1-2	TGTGCCAGCACCCAATGGACAGGGCTTAACTATGGCTACACCTTC	CASTQWTGLNYGYTF
once	NA	TRBV7-6	TRBJ2-7	TGTGCCAGCAGCCCCTACAGTACAGGGCGACACGAGCAGTACTTC	CASSPYSTGRHEQYF
few	NA	TRBV12-3/TRBV12-4	TRBJ2-7	TGTGCCAGCAGTCGGACGGGCGAGCAGTACTTC	CASSRTGEQYF
few	TRBD1	TRBV6-6	TRBJ2-7	TGTGCCAGCAGCGCGGGACAGGGGGCCCACGAGCAGTACTTC	CASSAGQGAHEQYF
NA	TRBD2	TRBV19	TRBJ2-1	TGTGCCAGTAGTATTCGGTTAGCGGGGTCCTACAATGAGCAGTTCTTC	CASSIRLAGSYNEQFF
NA	NA	TRBV15	TRBJ1-1	TGTGCCACCAGCCTGGTTTCGGGGGCTACTGAAGCTTTCTTT	CATSLVSGATEAFF
NA	NA	TRBV7-2	TRBJ2-3	TGTGCCAGCAGCTTAGATGCGGGCACAGATACGCAGTATTTT	CASSLDAGTDTQYF
NA	TRBD1	TRBV27	TRBJ1-4	TGTGCCAGCAGTAGGGTGAGGACAGGGTCTGAAAAACTGTTTTTT	CASSRVRTGSEKLFF
NA	TRBD1	TRBV6-2/TRBV6-3	TRBJ2-1	TGTGCCAGCAGTTACGGGACAGTATATTACAATGAGCAGTTCTTC	CASSYGTVYYNEQFF
NA	NA	TRBV11-3	TRBJ2-1	TGTGCCAGCAGCTTAGACCAGTACAATGAGCAGTTCTTC	CASSLDQYNEQFF
once	NA	TRBV18	TRBJ1-1	TGTGCCAGCCGTGTGTACGGGAACACTGAAGCTTTCTTT	CASRVYGNTEAFF
NA	NA	TRBV7-2	TRBJ2-7	TGTGCCAGCAGCTTAAGGTCAGAGAAGGTCTACGAGCAGTACTTC	CASSLRSEKVYEQYF
NA	NA	TRBV7-3	TRBJ2-1	TGTGCCAGCAGCTTAATGCCTGGGCATGAGCAGTTCTTC	CASSLMPGHEQFF
NA	TRBD2	TRBV7-2	TRBJ2-1	TGTGCCAGCAGCTTACAGGTCGGGAGGGTGAATGAGCAGTTCTTC	CASSLQVGRVNEQFF
NA	NA	TRBV7-2	TRBJ2-7	TGTGCCAGCAGCTTAGGTTTCTACGAGCAGTACTTC	CASSLGFYEQYF
few	NA	TRBV10-3	TRBJ1-2	TGTGCCATCAGTGAGTCGGGGGGGGATAACGGCTACACCTTC	CAISESGGDNGYTF
once	TRBD1	TRBV18	TRBJ1-1	TGTGCCAGCTCTTCCCTATCCGGGACAGGCATTTTTGAAGCTTTCTTT	CASSSLSGTGIFEAFF
NA	NA	TRBV6-5	TRBJ1-1	TGTGCCAGCACACCCCAGATTCTGAACACTGAAGCTTTCTTT	CASTPQILNTEAFF
NA	TRBD1	TRBV2	TRBJ2-6	TGTGCCAGCCGACGGGACAGGAACCTATACTCTGGGGCCAACGTCCTGACTTTC	CASRRDRNLYSGANVLTF
once	NA	TRBV7-9	TRBJ1-2	TGTGCCAGCAGCTCGACCTCTGCGCACTATGGCTACACCTTC	CASSSTSAHYGYTF
few	NA	TRBV30	TRBJ2-7	TGTGCCTGGAGTGTCCGGCGGCCTTTCTACGAGCAGTACTTC	CAWSVRRPFYEQYF
once	NA	TRBV7-2	TRBJ1-2	TGTGCCAGCAGCCTCCGGACAGCTAACTATGGCTACACCTTC	CASSLRTANYGYTF
medium-sized	NA	TRBV7-9	TRBJ1-2	TGTGCCAGCAGCCCCGAGTATAACTATGGCTACACCTTC	CASSPEYNYGYTF
NA	NA	TRBV3-1/TRBV3-2	TRBJ2-7	TGTGCCAGCAGCCCGTCGGGGGACGGATCCTACGAGCAGTACTTC	CASSPSGDGSYEQYF
once	TRBD1	TRBV5-4	TRBJ1-4	TGTGCCAGCAGCTTGGTTCCAGGGGGTAGTGAAAAACTGTTTTTT	CASSLVPGGSEKLFF
NA	NA	TRBV5-1	TRBJ2-5	TGCGCCAGCAGCTCGTTGTACCAAGAGACCCAGTACTTC	CASSSLYQETQYF
NA	NA	TRBV3-1/TRBV3-2	TRBJ1-1	TGTGCCAGCAGCCAAGAATTAGGGAGGAGAGCTTTCTTT	CASSQELGRRAFF
NA	NA	TRBV5-8	TRBJ2-1	TGTGCCACCCCGGGGGACGGCTGGGGGTACAATGAGCAGTTCTTC	CATPGDGWGYNEQFF
NA	TRBD1	TRBV5-1	TRBJ1-4	TGCGCCAGCAGCCCGGACAGGGTTCGGGAAAAACTGTTTTTT	CASSPDRVREKLFF
NA	NA	TRBV30	TRBJ2-5	TGTGCCTGGAGTGTAGGGGGGACGGGACACCCGCCACAGTACTTC	CAWSVGGTGHPPQYF
NA	NA	TRBV20-1	TRBJ2-2	TGCAGTGCTAGTCGCAGGGTCGACACCGGGGAGCTGTTTTTT	CSASRRVDTGELFF